This record covers a single T cell receptor beta chain. This sample is drawn from a study of T cell clones after liver transplantation. The ends lost 3 bases at V and 5 bases at J; junction bases unmatched: 7. The germline V gene encodes CDR1 SGHRS and CDR2 YFSETQ. The CDR3 runs to 15 residues. Assay: immunoSEQ multiplex PCR; the TCRdb copy retains only in-frame clones and omits some. The table shows some 75,000 clones, with about 80% occurring only once. Thawed unstimulated PBMCs were FACS-sorted by CD3, CD4 and CD8 into two populations. The V and J genes are TRBV5-1 and TRBJ2-3; 9 bases match TRBD2. The clonotype originates from a human donor who received a liver transplant. The sequencing here drew on CD4+ T cells from blood, taken before liver transplant. CDR3 coding DNA: TGCGCCAGCAGCTCTACGACTAGCGGTGGAGATACGCAGTATTTT. This translates into CASSSTTSGGDTQYF.